This T cell receptor (beta chain) was sequenced during a study of siplizumab effects on memory and regulatory T cells. Data came from immunoSEQ multiplex PCR; TCRdb stores just in-frame clones and leaves some out. The table lists 90,000 to 140,000 clones, just over 90% of them singletons. The CDR3 spans 14 residues. Trimming stripped 6 bases from V and 5 bases from J, with 17 bases between. The germline gives CDR1 LNHDA, CDR2 SQIVND (reference sequence). The sequence derives from a human donor in good health. The chain employs TRBV19 and TRBJ2-7; D possibly corresponds to TRBD1 (6 bases). Source material: CD4+ T cells sorted from blood. In nucleotides, the CDR3 is TGTGCCAGTAGCATCACAGGGTCAATAAACGAGCAGTACTTC. Encoded protein: CASSITGSINEQYF. The variable domain in full, with the rest retrieved from reference TRBV19 and TRBJ2-7, is DGGITQSPKYLFRKEGQNVTLSCEQNLNHDAMYWYRQDPGQGLRLIYYSQIVNDFQKGDIAEGYSVSREKKESFPLTVTSAQKNPTAFYLCASSITGSINEQYFGPGTRLTVT.